This T cell receptor (beta chain) was sequenced in a study of graft-versus-host responses after intestinal transplantation. General observations from the study: GvH clones appeared in recipient marrow, some first in ileum or blood.

This CDR3 is 14 amino acids long. Germline trimming cut 8 bases from V and 6 bases from J; bases unmatched to any gene: 7. Germline CDR1 MNHEY, CDR2 SVGAGI. Measured with immunoSEQ multiplex PCR; TCRdb has only the in-frame clones, and not every one. Of about 25,000 clones detected, approximately 95% appear once; the ten largest clones hold about 0.56%. This clone came up once. Its antigen is unidentified. This receptor was identified in a human patient who received an intestinal transplant, so some T cells may come from the graft donor. The specimen comprised PBMCs, sampled 156 days after intestinal transplant. The chain joins TRBV6-5 to TRBJ2-5; 12 nucleotides match TRBD1. The CDR3 nucleotides read TGTGCCAGCGGCCGGGGACAGGGGGCTCAGACCCAGTACTTC. This encodes CASGRGQGAQTQYF.